Presented here are 2 T cell receptor beta chains from one specimen sequenced in a study of T cells in Graves' hyperthyroidism and ophthalmopathy. RNA transcripts yielded amplified TCR beta CDR3 regions. With the HTBI primer set, the TCR CDR3 went through a first round of RT-PCR. MiXCR, applied by TCRdb to the multiplex PCR reads, yields one record per CDR3 protein. This table has hundreds of thousands of distinct CDR3 sequences, 45% appearing once. Sequenced: peripheral blood or thyroid tissue (not recorded which). These receptors all stem from an adult man with Graves' disease, either hyperthyroidism or ophthalmopathy (not recorded which).

This CDR3 is CASSLQGTGYGYTF. CDR3 coding DNA: TGCGCCAGCAGCTTGCAGGGGACGGGCTATGGCTACACCTTC. The V gene is TRBV5-1, the J gene TRBJ1-2; the D gene is possibly TRBD1 (6 bases). The CDR3 consists of 14 residues. Germline V gives CDR1 SGHRS, CDR2 YFSETQ. V was clipped by 1 base and J by 4 bases, with 11 bases between them.

This clonotype came up once. This rearrangement joins TRBV12-3 or TRBV12-4 to TRBJ1-3, with D possibly being TRBD1 (5 bases). Between the trimmed V and J ends, which lost 5 bases and 0 bases, there was a span of 14 bases. CDR3 size: 16 residues. CDR3 sequence reads: CASSPAGRSSGNTIYF. The CDR3 DNA sequence: TGTGCCAGCAGTCCCGCGGGGCGGAGCTCTGGAAACACCATATATTTT.